This T cell receptor (beta chain) is from a study of cytomegalovirus exposure and HLA in healthy donors. Method: immunoSEQ multiplex PCR; TCRdb's copy keeps in-frame clones and lacks some. The table includes 200,000 to 250,000 clones, around 80% detected once. Looked up from germline, CDR1 is LNHDA and CDR2 is SQIVND (reference sequence). The CDR3 is 14 amino acids. With 3 bases removed from V and 5 bases from J, the gap between germline ends came to 13 bases. The source of this sequence is a woman aged 30 to 39 in good health and CMV-seropositive. The chain recombines TRBV19 with TRBJ1-1; D gene uncertain. The sequenced sample consisted of PBMCs. CDR3 coding DNA: TGTGCCAGTAGTATTAATCACGGTCGGACTGAAGCTTTCTTT. It encodes CASSINHGRTEAFF.